The 5 T cell receptor beta chains presented below share a single source sample, sequenced in a study of identical twins. MiXCR, applied by TCRdb to the 5' RACE reads, yields one record per CDR3 protein. Of 1.5 million to 2 million distinct CDR3 sequences listed, 25% to 35% are singletons. The material sequenced was cord blood. Receptor source: a newborn girl in good health.

This clonotype has a single count. The chain uses TRBV4-2 and TRBJ2-3; weak D call: TRBD2 (5 bases). This CDR3 contains 16 residues. Germline CDR1 reads LGHNA; CDR2 reads YNFKEQ. The V and J ends lost 0 bases and 0 bases respectively, with 10 bases between them. CDR3 amino acids: CASSQERRVSTDTQYF. For the CDR3, the DNA is TGTGCCAGCAGCCAAGAACGGCGGGTCAGCACAGATACGCAGTATTTT.

The chain joins TRBV18 to TRBJ2-7; D not resolved. V was shortened by 5 bases and J by 4 bases, with 9 bases between the two germline ends. Germline V gene lookup returns CDR1 KGHSH and CDR2 LQKENI. The CDR3 consists of 12 residues. CDR3 nucleotide sequence: TGTGCCAGCTCAGAGCACACGTACGAGCAGTACTTC. It translates to CASSEHTYEQYF.

This clonotype was seen many times. This chain links TRBV5-1 with TRBJ2-5; D is unresolved. Looked up from germline, CDR1 is SGHRS and CDR2 is YFSETQ. CDR3 length equals 13 residues. Trimming shortened V by 2 bases and J by 5 bases, and 10 bases separated the two germline ends. DNA for the CDR3: TGCGCCAGCAGCTTTTCCAAGGAGGAGACCCAGTACTTC. Protein sequence: CASSFSKEETQYF.

The chain uses TRBV7-2 and TRBJ2-1; no definite D call. Trimming removed 1 base at V and 0 bases at J, with 13 bases between. Germline-derived CDR1 and CDR2 are SGHTA and FQGNSA. This CDR3 contains 17 residues. CDR3 protein: CASSLGKGSLSYNEQFF. The CDR3 region has the DNA TGTGCCAGCAGCTTAGGCAAGGGCTCCCTCTCCTACAATGAGCAGTTCTTC.

This clonotype was recorded a few times. A read error is likely here: a far larger clone is one base away. The chain employs TRBV5-1 and TRBJ2-5; D call uncertain. Per germline, CDR1 SGHRS and CDR2 YFSETQ. This CDR3 has 12 residues. The CDR3 region has the DNA TGCGCCAGCAGCTTGGTAGGAGAGGCCCAGTACTTC. Translation: CASSLVGEAQYF.